Sequencing of this T cell receptor beta chain was carried out in a study of blood T cell repertoires in COVID-19. This clone was picked up one time. Germline V CDR1 and CDR2: LNHDA, SQIVND (reference sequence). V gave up 3 bases and J gave up 2 bases, with 10 bases separating them. The CDR3 covers 14 residues. It was during active infection that Seattle patients were enrolled and then longitudinally followed. Authors' analysis steps: Estimates of nucleated cell counts were drawn from the amplification of reference gene primers. The data were produced by immunoSEQ multiplex PCR, yet TCRdb's version contains in-frame clones alone and is incomplete. The V and J calls and the clone size are those of that table, but D and trimming were determined from the DNA. The table records 150,000 or so clones, about 87% of them present only once.

This TCR came from a woman in her seventies with COVID-19, enrolled during active disease. The rearrangement joins TRBV19 to TRBJ1-2, with D hard to call. The specimen sequenced was peripheral blood. Here the CDR3 reads CASSMGLPNYGYTF. The CDR3 nucleotides read TGTGCCAGTAGTATGGGCTTACCAAACTATGGCTACACCTTC. The complete variable domain, with remaining parts taken from reference TRBV19 and TRBJ1-2, reads DGGITQSPKYLFRKEGQNVTLSCEQNLNHDAMYWYRQDPGQGLRLIYYSQIVNDFQKGDIAEGYSVSREKKESFPLTVTSAQKNPTAFYLCASSMGLPNYGYTFGSGTRLTVV.